This TCR beta chain was sequenced in a study of breast tumors, draining lymph nodes, adjacent tissues. Samples came from axillary lymph nodes draining the breast cancer. Worth noting for this clonotype: As the CDR3 is not closed by the conserved phenylalanine or tryptophan, this likely results from a read error.

CDR1 and CDR2 from the germline V gene are ENHRY and SYGVKD. V lost 7 bases and J lost 8, with 15 bases in between. The CDR3 runs 13 residues. From the multiplex PCR reads, TCRdb called clonotypes with MiXCR, one entry per CDR3 protein. The sample holds fewer than 200,000 distinct CDR3 sequences; approximately 30% are singletons and the top ten take about 3.8%. The source of this sequence is a female donor with breast cancer. Some clones in this sample may be carry-over from other donors' samples. The sequenced sample consisted of axillary lymph node tissue. J is TRBJ2-1 and V is TRBV10-3; maybe TRBD2 (7 bases). The CDR3 is CAIKGGAVYEQFL. DNA of the CDR3: TGTGCCATCAAAGGGGGGGCCGTGTATGAGCAGTTCCTC.